The text below deals with one T cell receptor beta chain. Its antigen is unknown. CDR3 length: 15 residues. In germline, CDR1 is SQVTM, CDR2 ANQGSEA. The junction had 17 bases not matched to a gene; V was cut back by 5 bases and J by 7 bases. The sample is drawn from a study of T cell responses to AZD1222 COVID-19 vaccine. Whole-study context: Some second doses came at about 4 weeks and others at about 12 weeks; these were pooled.

Overall study findings and caveats: The study identified only a handful of AZD1222 recipients as seropositive at baseline. Females made up more of the donors, who were largely white British, and clonal diversity may have come out too low. When two AZD1222 doses had been given, Spike-specific TCR breadth and depth rose.

The method was immunoSEQ multiplex PCR; TCRdb's version includes in-frame clones alone and lacks a portion of them. The sample carries under 200,000 clones, roughly nine tenths recorded once. The receptor was derived from an adult in good health. The chain recombines TRBV29-1 with TRBJ2-7, with 7 bases identical to TRBD1. The input for sequencing was peripheral blood, taken on day 0 of AZD1222 vaccination. CDR3 loop: CSVKIMGQKNGEQYF. Written as DNA, the CDR3 is TGCAGCGTTAAGATAATGGGACAGAAAAATGGGGAGCAGTACTTC.